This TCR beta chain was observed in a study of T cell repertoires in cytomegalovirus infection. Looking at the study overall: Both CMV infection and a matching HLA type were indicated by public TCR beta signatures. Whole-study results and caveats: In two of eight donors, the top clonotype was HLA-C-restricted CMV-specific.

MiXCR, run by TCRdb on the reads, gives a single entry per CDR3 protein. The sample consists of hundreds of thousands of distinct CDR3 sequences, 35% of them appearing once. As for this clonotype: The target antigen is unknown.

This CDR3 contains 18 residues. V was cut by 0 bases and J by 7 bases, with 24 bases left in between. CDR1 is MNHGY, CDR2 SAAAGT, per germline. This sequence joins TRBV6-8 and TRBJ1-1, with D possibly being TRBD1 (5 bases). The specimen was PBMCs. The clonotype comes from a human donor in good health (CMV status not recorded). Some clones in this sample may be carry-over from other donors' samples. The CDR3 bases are TGTGCCAGCAGTTACTCGATGCAGGGTATGCGTTCTATGGTTGAAGCTTTCTTT. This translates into CASSYSMQGMRSMVEAFF.